These 29 T cell receptor beta chains came from one sample sequenced in a study of shared clonotypes between healthy human individuals. TCRdb's table, derived via immunoSEQ multiplex PCR, lists solely in-frame clones and lacks some. The top ten clones hold less than 0.15% of a sample with under 2,500,000 clones, approximately 94% of them seen once. Sequencing used naive CD4+ T cells sorted from blood. As to subset: CD45RA+ positively selected. The source is a man between 18 and 29 years old in good health.

The chain uses TRBV30 and TRBJ1-5; D not certain. Germline V gene data show CDR1 as GTSNPN and CDR2 as SVGIG (reference sequence). V shed 0 bases and J shed 5 bases, with 11 bases lying between them. This CDR3 spans 14 amino acids. The chain's CDR3 is CAWSVGEVDQPQHF. The CDR3 DNA reads TGTGCCTGGAGTGTCGGGGAGGTGGATCAGCCCCAGCATTTT.

The genes are TRBV15 and TRBJ1-6; no reliable D call. This CDR3 has 15 amino acids. V lost 1 base to trimming and J lost 7 bases, with 11 bases between them. The germline CDR1 and CDR2 sequences are LNHNV and YYDKDF (reference sequence). DNA for the CDR3: TGTGCCACCAGCAGAGTATTGGCCGGGAATTCACCCCTCCACTTT. Translated: CATSRVLAGNSPLHF.

The V call is TRBV11-2, the J call TRBJ2-3, with 8 bases identical to TRBD1. Germline V gene lookup returns CDR1 SGHAT and CDR2 FQNNGV. This CDR3 is built from 16 residues. The V segment lost 5 bases and the J segment 3 bases; nucleotides outside the gene matches: 10. The CDR3 sequence is CASSPWTGSGTDTQYF. CDR3 DNA: TGTGCCAGCAGCCCCTGGACAGGGAGTGGTACAGATACGCAGTATTTT. Full variable domain (remainder filled in from reference TRBV11-2 and TRBJ2-3): EAGVAQSPRYKIIEKRQSVAFWCNPISGHATLYWYQQILGQGPKLLIQFQNNGVVDDSQLPKDRFSAERLKGVDSTLKIQPAKLEDSAVYLCASSPWTGSGTDTQYFGPGTRLTVL.

This chain uses TRBV7-2 with TRBJ1-5, with 8 bases that match TRBD1. J lost 6 bases, V lost 5 bases, and 6 bases had no gene match. The CDR3 loop spans 14 amino acids. CDR1 is SGHTA, CDR2 FQGNSA, per germline. The CDR3 spells CASSPQGAVQPQHF. The CDR3 DNA sequence: TGTGCCAGCAGCCCGCAGGGGGCGGTTCAGCCCCAGCATTTT.

This chain links TRBV29-1 with TRBJ1-5, with D tentatively TRBD1 (6 bases). Germline loops: CDR1 SQVTM, CDR2 ANQGSEA. Trimming took 7 bases from V and 2 from J, leaving 15 bases between them. This CDR3 has 14 amino acids. The CDR3 here is CSATVGGGNQPQHF. CDR3 coding DNA: TGCAGCGCTACCGTCGGGGGCGGCAATCAGCCCCAGCATTTT.

The chain combines TRBV12-1 with TRBJ2-1; TRBD2, as called in the table, went unchecked against the DNA. TRBV12-1 is described as a pseudogene. This CDR3 spans 15 amino acids. The DNA for the CDR3 is TGTGCCAGCAGCTTCACCGGGACTAGCGGACACGAGCAGTTCTTC. This codes for CASSFTGTSGHEQFF.

The genes are TRBV5-1 and TRBJ2-3; a possible D gene is TRBD1 (6 bases). Trimming cost V 4 bases and J 2 bases, with 17 bases left between them. The CDR3 loop spans 16 amino acids. CDR1 and CDR2 (germline): SGHRS, YFSETQ. The CDR3 region is CASSLQGQGITDTQYF. CDR3 in DNA: TGCGCCAGCAGCCTGCAGGGGCAGGGTATCACAGATACGCAGTATTTT. Full variable domain (rest looked up from reference TRBV5-1 and TRBJ2-3): KAGVTQTPRYLIKTRGQQVTLSCSPISGHRSVSWYQQTPGQGLQFLFEYFSETQRNKGNFPGRFSGRQFSNSRSEMNVSTLELGDSALYLCASSLQGQGITDTQYFGPGTRLTVL.

The chain employs TRBV27 and TRBJ2-6, with a weak D call TRBD1 (6 bases). Deletions cut 2 bases from V and 2 bases from J, with 25 bases between. Germline lookup yields CDR1 MNHEY and CDR2 SMNVEV (reference sequence). CDR3 length: 21 amino acids. CDR3 DNA sequence: TGTGCCAGCAGTTTACGGCGAACAGGGAGTCGGAGTAGGCCTGGGGCCAACGTCCTGACTTTC. This gives the protein CASSLRRTGSRSRPGANVLTF.

This clone was seen once. The same CDR3 also results from other DNA sequences found in this sample. The rearrangement uses TRBV5-6 and TRBJ2-5; D remains ambiguous. V was clipped by 4 bases and J by 3 bases, with 4 bases between them. Per the germline V gene, CDR1 is SGHDT and CDR2 is YYEEEE. The CDR3 is 11 amino acids. CDR3 sequence (DNA): TGTGCCAGCAGCAGGGAAGAGACCCAGTACTTC. Its translation is CASSREETQYF.

The count of this clone is one. The chain employs TRBV4-3 and TRBJ1-1; weak D call: TRBD1 (5 bases). Trimming took 2 bases from V and 3 from J, leaving 16 bases between them. There are 16 residues in the CDR3. In germline, CDR1 is LGHNA, CDR2 YSLEER. CDR3 in amino acids: CASSQRAGPGHTEAFF. CDR3 nucleotides: TGCGCCAGCAGCCAACGGGCAGGGCCTGGCCACACTGAAGCTTTCTTT.

The chain combines TRBV7-3 with TRBJ1-3; the D is unclear. CDR3 length: 15 residues. Trimming stripped 5 bases from V and 0 bases from J, with 11 bases between. Germline V gene sequence: CDR1 SGHTA, CDR2 FQGTGA. This CDR3 reads CASSKDGYSGNTIYF. CDR3 coding DNA: TGTGCCAGCAGCAAGGACGGATACTCTGGAAACACCATATATTTT.

This chain joins TRBV25-1 and TRBJ2-3; 14 bases line up with TRBD2. The CDR3 has 15 amino acids. With 2 bases clipped from V and 9 bases from J, the junction kept 4 bases outside the gene matches. Germline-derived CDR1 and CDR2 are MGHDK and SYGVNS. The CDR3 region is CASSEPGLAGATQYF. The DNA for the CDR3 is TGTGCCAGCAGTGAACCGGGACTAGCGGGGGCCACGCAGTATTTT.

The genes are TRBV10-3 and TRBJ1-6; D not resolved. Trimming took off 11 bases at V and 0 bases at J, with 8 bases between the two ends. This CDR3 is 13 amino acids long. CDR1 and CDR2 from the germline V gene are ENHRY and SYGVKD. The CDR3 here is CASIGSYNSPLHF. CDR3 sequence (DNA): TGTGCCTCCATAGGCTCCTATAATTCACCCCTCCACTTT.

J is TRBJ2-4 and V is TRBV7-2; 10 nucleotides align to TRBD1. CDR1 is SGHTA, CDR2 FQGNSA, per germline. J gave up 0 bases and V 4 bases, and 9 bases lay outside the gene matches. This CDR3 is built from 18 residues. The CDR3 DNA is TGTGCCAGCAGCTCGGACAGGGGGTCCTTTATAGCCAAAAACATTCAGTACTTC. Translation gives CASSSDRGSFIAKNIQYF. The full variable domain, rest sourced from reference TRBV7-2 and TRBJ2-4, is GAGVSQSPSNKVTEKGKDVELRCDPISGHTALYWYRQSLGQGLEFLIYFQGNSAPDKSGLPSDRFSAERTGGSVSTLTIQRTQQEDSAVYLCASSSDRGSFIAKNIQYFGAGTRLSVL.

This rearrangement joins TRBV29-1 to TRBJ1-1; the D is unclear. Germline CDR1 SQVTM, CDR2 ANQGSEA. Trimming removed 5 bases from V and 0 bases from J, with 4 bases in between. The CDR3 runs to 11 residues. The CDR3 nucleotides read TGCAGCGTTTCTTTGAACACTGAAGCTTTCTTT. Residues: CSVSLNTEAFF.

This clone was seen a single time. This chain links TRBV6-1 with TRBJ1-2; a weak D match, TRBD1 (5 bases). CDR3 length: 15 residues. Trimming took off 2 bases at V and 0 bases at J, with 10 bases between the two ends. The germline V gene encodes CDR1 MNHNS and CDR2 SASEGT. CDR3 amino acids: CASSEMGTANYGYTF. CDR3 in DNA: TGTGCCAGCAGTGAAATGGGGACGGCTAACTATGGCTACACCTTC.

This clone was seen only once. V gene TRBV28 combines with J gene TRBJ1-2; D gene uncertain. The germline V and J ends were trimmed by 5 bases and 1 base, with 11 bases remaining between them. Germline V gene data show CDR1 as MDHEN and CDR2 as SYDVKM. There are 14 residues in the CDR3. The CDR3 DNA reads as TGTGCCAGCAGTACGAGGACGGATAACTATGGCTACACCTTC. It encodes CASSTRTDNYGYTF.

The chain has TRBV5-1 and TRBJ1-4, with no clear D. The CDR3 has 14 amino acids. CDR1 SGHRS and CDR2 YFSETQ come from the germline V gene. V was clipped by 4 bases and J by 4 bases, with 11 bases between them. DNA of the CDR3: TGCGCCAGCAGCCAAGGAGACTATAATGAAAAACTGTTTTTT. Residues: CASSQGDYNEKLFF.

V and J are TRBV7-9 and TRBJ1-1, with no clear D. The CDR3 is 15 amino acids. The V gene lost 5 bases and the J gene lost 2 bases, with 15 bases spanning the gap. CDR1 is SEHNR and CDR2 is FQNEAQ in the germline V gene (reference sequence). The CDR3 region is CASSGLIPANTEAFF. CDR3 sequence (DNA): TGTGCCAGCAGCGGACTTATTCCCGCTAACACTGAAGCTTTCTTT.

The chain recombines TRBV30 with TRBJ1-1; D remains unclear. The CDR3 consists of 15 residues. The germline V gene has CDR1 GTSNPN and CDR2 SVGIG (reference sequence). Trimming stripped 0 bases from V and 0 bases from J, with 11 bases between. The CDR3 coding sequence is TGTGCCTGGAGTGTAAACGCAGTCATGAACACTGAAGCTTTCTTT. Translation gives CAWSVNAVMNTEAFF.

CDR3 DNA sequence: TGTGCCAGCACCAAGGGGGGGTTCTCCTACGAGCAGTACTTC. Protein sequence: CASTKGGFSYEQYF. This chain links TRBV6-6 with TRBJ2-7, with a possible D match to TRBD2 (7 bases). The germline CDR1 and CDR2 sequences are MNHNY and SVGAGI (reference sequence). V was shortened by 7 bases and J by 0 bases, with 13 bases between the two germline ends. The CDR3 is 14 residues long.

The V call is TRBV7-9, the J call TRBJ2-1; 12 nucleotides agree with TRBD2. Per germline, CDR1 SEHNR and CDR2 FQNEAQ (reference sequence). The CDR3 loop spans 17 amino acids. With V trimmed by 4 bases and J by 9 bases, 13 bases remained unmatched. Here the CDR3 reads CASSSPSGRAGRGEQFF. CDR3 in DNA: TGTGCCAGCAGCTCTCCTAGCGGGAGGGCTGGGAGGGGTGAGCAGTTCTTC.

The gene calls are TRBV5-1 and TRBJ2-2, with D possibly being TRBD1 (6 bases). The CDR3 is 16 amino acids. Trimming left V 0 bases short and J 4 bases short, with 13 bases between. The germline gives CDR1 SGHRS, CDR2 YFSETQ. The CDR3 is CASSLEHRETTGELFF. DNA for the CDR3: TGCGCCAGCAGCTTGGAGCACAGGGAAACCACCGGGGAGCTGTTTTTT.

The genes are TRBV7-9 and TRBJ2-5, with a tentative D call TRBD1 (6 bases). The ends were cut back, 3 bases at V and 5 bases at J, with 16 bases in the middle. The CDR3 totals 15 residues. CDR1 is SEHNR, CDR2 FQNEAQ, per germline (reference sequence). Here the CDR3 reads CASSLDRVNRETQYF. Written as DNA, the CDR3 is TGTGCCAGCAGCTTGGACAGAGTTAATAGGGAGACCCAGTACTTC.

The V call is TRBV9, the J call TRBJ2-7; TRBD1 is a possible D gene (6 bases). Germline V lookup: CDR1 SGDLS, CDR2 YYNGEE. V lost 3 bases and J 0 bases, leaving 10 bases between the germline ends. The CDR3 is made up of 14 amino acids. The CDR3 here is CASSEGGTSYEQYF. The CDR3 DNA reads TGTGCCAGCAGCGAAGGGGGAACCTCCTACGAGCAGTACTTC.

This clone was seen only a few times. V gene TRBV2 combines with J gene TRBJ2-7; TRBD1 aligns across 7 bases. V lost 6 bases, J lost 3 bases, and 14 bases stayed unmatched. In germline, CDR1 is SNHLY, CDR2 FYNNEI. This CDR3 has 16 amino acids. The CDR3 sequence is CASSGYGQVTSYEQYF. Here the CDR3 DNA reads TGTGCCAGCAGCGGATATGGACAGGTGACAAGCTACGAGCAGTACTTC.

The genes are TRBV6-6 and TRBJ2-7; 9 bases align to TRBD1. Unmatched junction bases numbered 5, after V lost 4 bases and J lost 4 bases. The CDR3 has 14 residues. The V gene's germline CDR1 is MNHNY and CDR2 SVGAGI (reference sequence). CDR3 DNA: TGTGCCAGCAGTTCTTGGACAGGGGTGTACGAGCAGTACTTC. Amino acids: CASSSWTGVYEQYF.

V and J are TRBV6-6 and TRBJ1-1; tentatively, D is TRBD1 (5 bases). The CDR3 runs to 14 residues. The V gene lost 10 bases and the J gene lost 1 base, with 16 bases spanning the gap. Looked up from germline, CDR1 is MNHNY and CDR2 is SVGAGI (reference sequence). Written as DNA, the CDR3 is TGTGCCATTACGCCGGGGGGGAGGAACACTGAAGCTTTCTTT. This encodes CAITPGGRNTEAFF.

This chain joins TRBV15 and TRBJ2-2; 11 bases are a match to TRBD1. The CDR3 is 20 amino acids. The germline CDR1 and CDR2 sequences are LNHNV and YYDKDF (reference sequence). V trimming: 2 bases; J trimming: 1 base; junction bases outside the gene matches: 12. CDR3 residues: CATSRRGQGARNWNTGELFF. The CDR3 DNA reads TGTGCCACCAGCAGACGAGGACAGGGGGCGCGCAATTGGAACACCGGGGAGCTGTTTTTT.